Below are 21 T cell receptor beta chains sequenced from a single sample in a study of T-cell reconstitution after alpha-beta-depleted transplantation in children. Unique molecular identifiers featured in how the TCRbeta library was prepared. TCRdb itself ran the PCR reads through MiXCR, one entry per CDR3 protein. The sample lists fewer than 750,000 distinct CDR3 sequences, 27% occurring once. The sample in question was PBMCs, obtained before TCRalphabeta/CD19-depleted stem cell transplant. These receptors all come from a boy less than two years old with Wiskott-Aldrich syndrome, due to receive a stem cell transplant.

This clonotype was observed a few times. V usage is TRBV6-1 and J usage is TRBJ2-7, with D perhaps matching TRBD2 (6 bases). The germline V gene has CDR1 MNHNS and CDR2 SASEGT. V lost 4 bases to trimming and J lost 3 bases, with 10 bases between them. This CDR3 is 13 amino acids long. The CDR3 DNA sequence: TGTGCCAGCAGTGGCAGGAGGGACTACGAGCAGTACTTC. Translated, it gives CASSGRRDYEQYF.

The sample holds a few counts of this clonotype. The DNA of the CDR3 is TGTGCCAGCAGTTTATATATTAGCTCCGGGGAGCTGTTTTTT. Translated, it gives CASSLYISSGELFF. The V and J genes are TRBV28 and TRBJ2-2, with D hard to call. The germline V gene encodes CDR1 MDHEN and CDR2 SYDVKM. The CDR3 is 14 residues long. V lost 1 base to trimming and J lost 6 bases, with 9 bases between them.

CDR3 protein: CASRKAGEADTQYF. CDR3 coding DNA: TGTGCCAGCAGGAAAGCGGGAGAGGCAGATACGCAGTATTTT. This chain joins TRBV2 and TRBJ2-3; TRBD2 matches at 8 bases. The CDR3 has 14 residues. V lost 6 bases and J lost 4; bases outside the gene matches: 6. The V gene's germline CDR1 is SNHLY and CDR2 FYNNEI.

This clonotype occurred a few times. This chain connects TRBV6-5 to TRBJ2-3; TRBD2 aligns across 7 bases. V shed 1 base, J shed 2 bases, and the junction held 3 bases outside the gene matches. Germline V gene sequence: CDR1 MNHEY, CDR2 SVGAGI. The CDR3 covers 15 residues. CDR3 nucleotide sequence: TGTGCCAGCAGTTACTGGACTAGGATCACAGATACGCAGTATTTT. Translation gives CASSYWTRITDTQYF.

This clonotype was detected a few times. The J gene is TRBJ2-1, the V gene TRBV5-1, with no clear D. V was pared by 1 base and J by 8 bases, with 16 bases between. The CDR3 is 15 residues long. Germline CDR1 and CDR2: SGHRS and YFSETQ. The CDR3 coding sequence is TGCGCCAGCAGCTTGCCCGTGGGTAGTCTGGATGAGCAGTTCTTC. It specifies CASSLPVGSLDEQFF.

CDR3: CASRGQGRSNEQFF. In DNA form, the CDR3 reads TGTGCCAGCAGAGGACAGGGGCGAAGTAATGAGCAGTTCTTC. The rearrangement joins TRBV28 to TRBJ2-1; 9 nucleotides line up with TRBD1. Germline CDR1 reads MDHEN; CDR2 reads SYDVKM. The J segment lost 7 bases and the V segment lost 6 bases, leaving 7 bases of the junction unmatched. The CDR3 totals 14 residues.

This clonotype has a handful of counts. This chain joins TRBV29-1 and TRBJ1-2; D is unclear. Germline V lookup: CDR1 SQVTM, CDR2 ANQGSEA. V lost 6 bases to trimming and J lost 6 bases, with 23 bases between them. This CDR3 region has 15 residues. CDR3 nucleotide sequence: TGCAGCGTCTCCTTCAGCCAGCTGTTCTTGGATGGCTACACCTTC. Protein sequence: CSVSFSQLFLDGYTF.

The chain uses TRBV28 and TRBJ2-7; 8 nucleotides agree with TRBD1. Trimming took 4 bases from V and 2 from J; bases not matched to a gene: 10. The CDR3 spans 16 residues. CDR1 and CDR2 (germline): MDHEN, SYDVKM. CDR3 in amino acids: CASSYNSGQATYEQYF. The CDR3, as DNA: TGTGCCAGCAGTTACAACTCGGGACAGGCCACCTACGAGCAGTACTTC.

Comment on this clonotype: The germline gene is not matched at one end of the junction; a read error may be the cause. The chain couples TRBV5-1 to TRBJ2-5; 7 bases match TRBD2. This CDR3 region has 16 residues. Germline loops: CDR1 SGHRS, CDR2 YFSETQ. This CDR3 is CGSSLELAGRDVTQYF. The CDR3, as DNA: TGCGGCAGCAGCTTGGAATTGGCAGGGAGGGATGTGACCCAGTACTTC.

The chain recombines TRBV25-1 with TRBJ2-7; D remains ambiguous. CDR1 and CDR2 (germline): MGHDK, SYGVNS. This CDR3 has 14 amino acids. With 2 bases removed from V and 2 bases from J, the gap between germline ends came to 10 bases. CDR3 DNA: TGTGCCAGCAGTGAACCGGGCCCGACCTACGAGCAGTACTTC. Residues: CASSEPGPTYEQYF.

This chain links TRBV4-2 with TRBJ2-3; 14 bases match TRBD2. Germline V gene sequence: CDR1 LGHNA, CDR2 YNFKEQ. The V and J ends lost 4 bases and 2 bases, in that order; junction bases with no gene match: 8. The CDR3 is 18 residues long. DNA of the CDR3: TGTGCCAGCAGCCTGCCGACTAGCGGGAGGGCCTCCACAGATACGCAGTATTTT. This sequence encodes CASSLPTSGRASTDTQYF.

CDR3 region: CASSQDRFVGEQYF. CDR3 sequence (DNA): TGTGCCAGCAGCCAAGACCGGTTCGTCGGCGAGCAGTACTTC. The chain carries TRBV4-2 and TRBJ2-7, with D unclear. This CDR3 has 14 amino acids. The germline gives CDR1 LGHNA, CDR2 YNFKEQ. With 0 bases removed from V and 6 bases from J, the gap between germline ends came to 12 bases.

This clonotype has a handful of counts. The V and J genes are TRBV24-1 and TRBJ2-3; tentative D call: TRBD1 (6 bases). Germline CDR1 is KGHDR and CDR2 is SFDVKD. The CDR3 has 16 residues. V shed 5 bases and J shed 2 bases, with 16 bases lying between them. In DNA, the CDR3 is TGTGCCACCAGTGTCAACAGGGTTGGAGACACAGATACGCAGTATTTT. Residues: CATSVNRVGDTDTQYF.

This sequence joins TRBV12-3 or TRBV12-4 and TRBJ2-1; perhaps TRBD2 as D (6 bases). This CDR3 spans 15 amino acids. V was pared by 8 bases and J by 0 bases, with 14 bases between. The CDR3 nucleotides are TGTGCCAGCTTATTTAGCGGCCTCTCCTACAATGAGCAGTTCTTC. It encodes CASLFSGLSYNEQFF.

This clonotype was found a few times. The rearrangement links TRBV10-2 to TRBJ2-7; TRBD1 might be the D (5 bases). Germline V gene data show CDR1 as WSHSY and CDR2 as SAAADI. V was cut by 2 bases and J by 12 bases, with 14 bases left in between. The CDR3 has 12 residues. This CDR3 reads CASSEQGLGRYF. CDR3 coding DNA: TGCGCCAGCAGTGAGCAGGGTCTGGGTCGGTACTTC.

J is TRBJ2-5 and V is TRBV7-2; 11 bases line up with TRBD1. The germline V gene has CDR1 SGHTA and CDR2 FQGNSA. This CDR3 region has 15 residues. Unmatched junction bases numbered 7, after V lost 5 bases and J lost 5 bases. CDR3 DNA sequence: TGTGCCAGCAGCCGTGGACAGGGGGCGCGTGAGACCCAGTACTTC. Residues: CASSRGQGARETQYF. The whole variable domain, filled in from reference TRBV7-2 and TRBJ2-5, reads GAGVSQSPSNKVTEKGKDVELRCDPISGHTALYWYRQSLGQGLEFLIYFQGNSAPDKSGLPSDRFSAERTGGSVSTLTIQRTQQEDSAVYLCASSRGQGARETQYFGPGTRLLVL.

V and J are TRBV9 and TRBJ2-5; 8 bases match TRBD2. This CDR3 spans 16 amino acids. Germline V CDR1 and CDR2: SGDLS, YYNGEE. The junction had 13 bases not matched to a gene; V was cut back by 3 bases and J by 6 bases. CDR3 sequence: CASSAYLTAGGQTQYF. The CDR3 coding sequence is TGTGCCAGCAGCGCCTATCTGACGGCGGGAGGTCAGACCCAGTACTTC.

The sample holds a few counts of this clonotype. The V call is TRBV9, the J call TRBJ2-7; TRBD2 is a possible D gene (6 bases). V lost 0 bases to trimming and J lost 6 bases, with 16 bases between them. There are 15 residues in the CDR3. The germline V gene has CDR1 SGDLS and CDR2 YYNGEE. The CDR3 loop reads CASSVGAGKEAEQYF. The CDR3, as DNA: TGTGCCAGCAGCGTAGGTGCGGGAAAGGAGGCCGAGCAGTACTTC. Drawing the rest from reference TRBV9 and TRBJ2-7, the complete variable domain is DSGVTQTPKHLITATGQRVTLRCSPRSGDLSVYWYQQSLDQGLQFLIQYYNGEERAKGNILERFSAQQFPDLHSELNLSSLELGDSALYFCASSVGAGKEAEQYFGPGTRLTVT.

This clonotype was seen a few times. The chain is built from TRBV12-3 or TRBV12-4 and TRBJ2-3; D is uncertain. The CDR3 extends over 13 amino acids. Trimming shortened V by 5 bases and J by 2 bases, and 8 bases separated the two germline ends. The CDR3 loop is CASSSRFTDTQYF. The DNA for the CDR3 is TGTGCCAGCAGTAGTAGGTTCACAGATACGCAGTATTTT.

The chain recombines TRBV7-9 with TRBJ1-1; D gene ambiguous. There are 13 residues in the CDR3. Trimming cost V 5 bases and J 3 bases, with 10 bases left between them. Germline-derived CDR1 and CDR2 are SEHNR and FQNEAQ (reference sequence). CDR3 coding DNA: TGTGCCAGCAGCGAGACCTGGGACACTGAAGCTTTCTTT. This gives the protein CASSETWDTEAFF.

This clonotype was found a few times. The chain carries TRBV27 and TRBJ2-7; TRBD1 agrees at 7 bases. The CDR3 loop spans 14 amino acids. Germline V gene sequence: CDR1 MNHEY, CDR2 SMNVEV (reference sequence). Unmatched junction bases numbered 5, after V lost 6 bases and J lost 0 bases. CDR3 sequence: CASSNGDSSYEQYF. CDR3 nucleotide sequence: TGTGCCAGCAGCAACGGGGACAGCTCCTACGAGCAGTACTTC.